These T cell receptor beta chains were read from a single sample in a study of T-cell reconstitution after alpha-beta-depleted transplantation in children. TCRdb passed the PCR reads through MiXCR, listing each CDR3 protein once. The sample records roughly 280,000 distinct CDR3 sequences, approximately 10% being singletons. Here the sequenced sample was peripheral blood, taken 180 days after TCRalphabeta/CD19-depleted stem cell transplant. The receptors were sampled from a male patient aged 2-9 years who had a stem cell transplant for chronic granulomatous disease, so the T cells may come from the graft donor. Each CDR3 is given with its conserved first and last residue. A D gene is named only where the DNA matches it firmly. Size is omitted from some rows. Given values are once, few, many or a class for expanded clones.

-,TRBV18,TRBJ2-1,-,CASSPRLDKINEQFF,TGTGCCAGCTCACCACGGCTAGATAAGATCAATGAGCAGTTCTTC
many,TRBV5-1,TRBJ2-7,TRBD2,CASSLQLAGGYEQYF,TGCGCCAGCAGCTTACAATTGGCGGGAGGATACGAGCAGTACTTC
-,TRBV14,TRBJ1-3,-,CASSQGLSGNTIYF,TGTGCCAGCAGCCAAGGACTTTCTGGAAACACCATATATTTT
many,TRBV20-1,TRBJ1-5,TRBD1,CSARDRGYREPQHF,TGCAGTGCCCGGGACAGGGGATATCGGGAGCCCCAGCATTTT
many,TRBV20-1,TRBJ2-1,TRBD2,CSADPRLAGGGSYNEQFF,TGCAGTGCTGATCCGAGACTAGCGGGAGGCGGGTCCTACAATGAGCAGTTCTTC
many,TRBV28,TRBJ2-7,-,CASRGLVSSYEQYF,TGTGCCAGCAGGGGACTTGTCAGCTCCTACGAGCAGTACTTC
many,TRBV12-3/TRBV12-4,TRBJ2-5,-,CASSRPGLQETQYF,TGTGCCAGCAGTCGGCCGGGACTCCAAGAGACCCAGTACTTC
many,TRBV5-1,TRBJ2-1,TRBD2,CASSNWGGGNNEQFF,TGCGCCAGCAGCAACTGGGGCGGGGGGAATAATGAGCAGTTCTTC
many,TRBV9,TRBJ2-1,-,CASSVDGGAYNEQFF,TGTGCCAGCAGCGTAGATGGTGGAGCTTACAATGAGCAGTTCTTC
-,TRBV29-1,TRBJ1-1,TRBD1,CSVQRTGVMNTEAFF,TGCAGCGTTCAACGGACAGGCGTCATGAACACTGAAGCTTTCTTT
many,TRBV20-1,TRBJ2-6,-,CSAYYYRVSGANVLTF,TGCAGTGCTTACTATTATCGGGTCTCTGGGGCCAACGTCCTGACTTTC
many,TRBV2,TRBJ2-3,-,CASSRYLSADTQYF,TGTGCCAGCAGTAGGTACCTCTCAGCAGATACGCAGTATTTT
many,TRBV6-2/TRBV6-3,TRBJ2-7,-,CASSYSIYYEQYF,TGTGCCAGCAGTTACTCGATCTATTACGAGCAGTACTTC
few,TRBV30,TRBJ2-1,-,CASQGRDSYNEQFF,TGTGCCTCCCAGGGGCGGGACTCTTACAATGAGCAGTTCTTC
many,TRBV20-1,TRBJ2-3,TRBD1,CSSGIGDSSTDTQYF,TGCAGTTCCGGTATTGGGGACAGTAGCACAGATACGCAGTATTTT
many,TRBV5-6,TRBJ2-7,-,CASSLGTGTEQYF,TGTGCCAGCAGCTTGGGAACAGGGACCGAGCAGTACTTC
many,TRBV7-9,TRBJ1-1,-,CASSSMSYEGGGAFF,TGTGCCAGCAGCTCTATGTCTTATGAGGGAGGCGGAGCTTTCTTT
-,TRBV5-1,TRBJ2-2,TRBD1,CASSRLPGQGNTGELFF,TGCGCCAGCAGCCGGCTCCCCGGACAGGGGAACACCGGGGAGCTGTTTTTT
few,TRBV7-2,TRBJ2-7,-,CASSWDGGPGGEQYF,TGTGCCAGCAGCTGGGACGGGGGGCCGGGAGGCGAGCAGTACTTC
few,TRBV12-3/TRBV12-4,TRBJ1-1,TRBD1,CASSPQTGGTEAFF,TGTGCCAGCAGTCCCCAAACAGGGGGAACTGAAGCTTTCTTT
many,TRBV18,TRBJ2-7,TRBD1,CASSPGTGGRNEQYF,TGTGCCAGCTCACCCGGGACAGGGGGCCGGAACGAGCAGTACTTC
many,TRBV7-7,TRBJ2-5,TRBD1,CASSLHRGASQETQYF,TGTGCTAGCAGCCTGCACAGGGGTGCATCCCAAGAGACCCAGTACTTC
-,TRBV18,TRBJ2-3,-,CASSPRKLGTDTQYF,TGTGCCAGCTCACCGAGGAAACTTGGCACAGATACGCAGTATTTT
many,TRBV6-1,TRBJ2-1,TRBD2,CASSKTSGRASYNEQFF,TGTGCCAGCAGTAAGACTAGCGGGAGGGCCTCGTACAATGAGCAGTTCTTC
many,TRBV11-2,TRBJ2-3,-,CASSLYPFADTQYF,TGTGCCAGCAGCTTATACCCGTTCGCCGATACGCAGTATTTT
many,TRBV27,TRBJ2-3,TRBD2,CASSLSPGRPTDTQYF,TGTGCCAGCAGTTTATCCCCCGGGAGGCCCACAGATACGCAGTATTTT
many,TRBV20-1,TRBJ2-5,TRBD2,CSAIAGGPKTQYF,TGCAGTGCTATAGCGGGGGGGCCCAAGACCCAGTACTTC
many,TRBV7-2,TRBJ2-7,TRBD2,CASSSGTSGRLYEQYF,TGTGCCAGCAGCTCAGGGACTAGCGGGAGGCTATACGAGCAGTACTTC
many,TRBV29-1,TRBJ2-3,-,CSVARSDTQYF,TGCAGCGTTGCGCGCTCAGATACGCAGTATTTT
many,TRBV20-1,TRBJ2-5,-,CSAPMAPLETQYF,TGCAGTGCTCCCATGGCACCACTAGAGACCCAGTACTTC
many,TRBV20-1,TRBJ2-3,TRBD2,CSARVQSGGLDTQYF,TGCAGTGCTAGAGTCCAAAGCGGGGGGTTAGATACGCAGTATTTT
many,TRBV12-3/TRBV12-4,TRBJ2-1,TRBD2,CASSSSGRAYEQFF,TGTGCCAGCAGTAGTAGCGGGAGGGCCTATGAGCAGTTCTTC
many,TRBV5-1,TRBJ1-1,-,CASSLAGRSEAFF,TGCGCCAGCAGCTTGGCGGGGAGGTCTGAAGCTTTCTTT
-,TRBV20-1,TRBJ1-6,-,CSARDWDKNNSPLHF,TGCAGTGCTAGAGATTGGGACAAGAATAATTCACCCCTCCACTTT
many,TRBV28,TRBJ2-1,TRBD2,CASSPTGGALGNEQFF,TGTGCCAGCAGTCCCACGGGGGGGGCGTTGGGTAATGAGCAGTTCTTC
many,TRBV7-8,TRBJ2-7,-,CASSLMGHAYEQYF,TGTGCCAGCAGCTTAATGGGGCACGCCTACGAGCAGTACTTC
many,TRBV12-3/TRBV12-4,TRBJ2-7,-,CASSSSGADEQYF,TGTGCCAGCAGTTCCTCAGGGGCGGATGAGCAGTACTTC
few,TRBV18,TRBJ1-2,-,CASSSLNYGYTF,TGTGCCAGCTCCAGTCTTAACTATGGCTACACCTTC
many,TRBV4-2,TRBJ2-2,-,CASSQDLVGELFF,TGTGCCAGCAGCCAAGATCTGGTCGGGGAGCTGTTTTTT
many,TRBV10-3,TRBJ2-3,TRBD2,CAISEAAGGPTDTQYF,TGTGCCATCAGTGAGGCGGCGGGAGGGCCCACAGATACGCAGTATTTT
many,TRBV28,TRBJ2-2,TRBD2,CASSPTSGRVNTGELFF,TGTGCCAGCAGTCCGACTAGCGGGAGAGTGAACACCGGGGAGCTGTTTTTT
many,TRBV6-5,TRBJ1-1,-,CASSYSRQGTEAFF,TGTGCCAGCAGTTACTCGAGGCAGGGAACTGAAGCTTTCTTT
many,TRBV20-1,TRBJ1-2,TRBD1,CSARDRGRQGEIYGYTF,TGCAGTGCTAGAGATAGGGGAAGACAGGGGGAAATCTATGGCTACACCTTC
many,TRBV5-1,TRBJ2-1,TRBD2,CASSFFSGGLYNEQFF,TGCGCCAGCAGCTTCTTTAGCGGGGGTTTATACAATGAGCAGTTCTTC
many,TRBV6-5,TRBJ1-6,-,CASSYPGREESPLHF,TGTGCCAGCAGTTACCCAGGGAGGGAAGAATCACCCCTCCACTTT
many,TRBV5-5,TRBJ2-7,-,CASSLAGARDEQYF,TGTGCCAGCAGCTTGGCAGGGGCCCGGGACGAGCAGTACTTC
many,TRBV12-3/TRBV12-4,TRBJ1-5,-,CASRLSGGWGNQPQHF,TGTGCCAGCAGATTATCCGGGGGTTGGGGCAATCAGCCCCAGCATTTT
-,TRBV3-1,TRBJ2-7,-,CACTQAPWTGQSYEQYF,TGTGCCTGCACCCAAGCCCCCTGGACTGGACAATCCTACGAGCAGTACTTC
many,TRBV20-1,TRBJ2-1,-,CSDQRGQRNEQFF,TGCAGTGACCAGCGGGGACAAAGGAATGAGCAGTTCTTC
many,TRBV5-1,TRBJ2-3,-,CASSPTSGHISTDTQYF,TGCGCCAGCAGCCCCACCTCGGGGCATATTAGCACAGATACGCAGTATTTT
many,TRBV5-1,TRBJ2-1,TRBD2,CASALFLGGGGDDEQFF,TGCGCCAGCGCCTTGTTTTTGGGCGGGGGGGGTGATGATGAGCAGTTCTTC
many,TRBV28,TRBJ2-7,TRBD2,CASNESGRYEQYF,TGTGCCAGCAACGAGAGCGGGAGGTACGAGCAGTACTTC
many,TRBV20-1,TRBJ2-1,TRBD2,CSARASGSYNEQFF,TGCAGTGCTAGAGCTAGCGGGTCCTACAATGAGCAGTTCTTC
many,TRBV12-3/TRBV12-4,TRBJ2-1,TRBD2,CASSSASKTSGRRNEQFF,TGTGCCAGCAGTTCTGCCTCCAAGACTAGCGGGAGGAGGAATGAGCAGTTCTTC
few,TRBV7-3,TRBJ2-1,-,CASSSFGLNNEQFF,TGTGCCAGCAGTTCCTTTGGACTTAACAATGAGCAGTTCTTC
-,TRBV14,TRBJ2-7,TRBD2,CASSPYSGRLSYEQYF,TGTGCCAGCAGCCCCTATAGCGGGAGGTTGTCCTACGAGCAGTACTTC